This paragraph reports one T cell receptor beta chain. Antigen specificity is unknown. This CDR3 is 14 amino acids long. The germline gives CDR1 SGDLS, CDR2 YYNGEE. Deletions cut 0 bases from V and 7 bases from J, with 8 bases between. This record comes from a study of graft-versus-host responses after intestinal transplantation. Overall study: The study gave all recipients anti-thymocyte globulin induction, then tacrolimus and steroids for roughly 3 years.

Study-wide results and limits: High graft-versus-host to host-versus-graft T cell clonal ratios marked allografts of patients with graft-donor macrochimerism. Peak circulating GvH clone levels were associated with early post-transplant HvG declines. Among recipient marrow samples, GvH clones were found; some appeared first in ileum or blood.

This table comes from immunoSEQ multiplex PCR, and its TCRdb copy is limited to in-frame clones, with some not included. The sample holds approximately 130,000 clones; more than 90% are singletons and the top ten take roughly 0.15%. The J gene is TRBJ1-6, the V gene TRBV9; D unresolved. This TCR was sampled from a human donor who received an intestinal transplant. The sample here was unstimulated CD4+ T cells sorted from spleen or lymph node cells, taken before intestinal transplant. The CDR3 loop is CASSVDPENSPLHF. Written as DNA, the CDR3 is TGTGCCAGCAGCGTAGATCCGGAAAATTCACCCCTCCACTTT.